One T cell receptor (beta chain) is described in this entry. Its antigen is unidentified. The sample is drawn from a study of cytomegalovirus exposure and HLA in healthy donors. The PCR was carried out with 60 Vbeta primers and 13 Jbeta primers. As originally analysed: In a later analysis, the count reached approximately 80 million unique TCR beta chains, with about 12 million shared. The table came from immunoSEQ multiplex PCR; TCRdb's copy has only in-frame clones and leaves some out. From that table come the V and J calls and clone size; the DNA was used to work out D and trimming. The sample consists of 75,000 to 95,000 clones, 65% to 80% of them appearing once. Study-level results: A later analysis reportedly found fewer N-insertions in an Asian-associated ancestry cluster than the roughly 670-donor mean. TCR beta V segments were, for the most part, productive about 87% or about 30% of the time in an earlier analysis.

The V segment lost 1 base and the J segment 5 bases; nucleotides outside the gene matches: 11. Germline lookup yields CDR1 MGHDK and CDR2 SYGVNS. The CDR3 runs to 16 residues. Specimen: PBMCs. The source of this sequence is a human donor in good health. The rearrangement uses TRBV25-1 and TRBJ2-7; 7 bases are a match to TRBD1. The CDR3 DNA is TGTGCCAGCAGTGAATTGGGAGAGGGGGCAGGCGACGAGCAGTACTTC. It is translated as CASSELGEGAGDEQYF.